The clone carrying this T cell receptor beta chain showed up just a few times. The CDR3 is 16 amino acids. V trimming: 4 bases; J trimming: 1 base; junction bases outside the gene matches: 7. Germline CDR1 and CDR2: KGHSH and LQKENI. Libraries were prepared by immunoSEQ multiplex PCR; TCRdb keeps only in-frame clonotypes and omits some of them. The sample has about 200,000 clones, 80% to 90% seen once. This sample stems from a study of blood T cell repertoires in COVID-19. This sequence was found in a woman in her thirties or forties with acute COVID-19. The rearrangement joins TRBV18 to TRBJ1-1, with 9 bases matching TRBD1. The sequencing sample was made of PBMCs or T cells enriched from blood (not recorded which). CDR3 amino acids: CASSLQGARGNTEAFF. In DNA form, the CDR3 reads TGTGCCAGCTCACTACAGGGGGCGCGGGGGAACACTGAAGCTTTCTTT.